The 5 T cell receptor beta chains given below trace back to one sample, sequenced in a study of cytomegalovirus exposure and HLA in healthy donors. The PCR employed 60 Vbeta primers together with 13 Jbeta primers. TCRdb keeps only in-frame clones here, not all; method: immunoSEQ multiplex PCR. This table holds some 120,000 clones, 78% found once. The material sequenced was PBMCs. The receptors were sampled from a man aged 25-40 years in good health and CMV-seropositive.

V is TRBV27 and J is TRBJ1-1; D is unresolved. The germline V and J ends were trimmed by 7 bases and 7 bases, with 19 bases remaining between them. Germline V gives CDR1 MNHEY, CDR2 SMNVEV (reference sequence). CDR3 length: 14 amino acids. CDR3 bases: TGTGCCAGCATCGGGAGATTGGGCAAAGGTGAAGCTTTCTTT. It codes for CASIGRLGKGEAFF.

V and J are TRBV6-4 and TRBJ1-2; TRBD1 matches at 9 bases. Trimming at V came to 2 bases and at J to 7 bases, leaving 14 bases not matched to a gene. The CDR3 has 17 amino acids. Germline V lookup: CDR1 MRHNA, CDR2 SNTAGT. CDR3 region: CASSDNENRGLFGGYTF. In DNA, the CDR3 is TGTGCCAGCAGTGACAACGAAAACAGGGGGCTGTTCGGTGGCTACACCTTC.

This chain connects TRBV27 to TRBJ2-1; D is ambiguous. The V and J ends lost 4 bases and 4 bases respectively, with 8 bases between them. The germline V gene encodes CDR1 MNHEY and CDR2 SMNVEV (reference sequence). This CDR3 is 13 amino acids long. The CDR3 region is CASSYAVYNEQFF. CDR3 coding DNA: TGTGCCAGCAGTTATGCAGTTTACAATGAGCAGTTCTTC.

V is TRBV5-1 and J is TRBJ2-7; D possibly corresponds to TRBD2 (6 bases). The CDR3 consists of 15 residues. CDR1 is SGHRS and CDR2 is YFSETQ in the germline V gene. V was pared by 1 base and J by 4 bases, with 15 bases between. In DNA form, the CDR3 reads TGCGCCAGCAGCTTGCTGTCAGGGAGGCGATACGAGCAGTACTTC. It specifies CASSLLSGRRYEQYF.

The count of this clone is one. The chain joins TRBV4-3 to TRBJ2-1; D is possibly TRBD2 (5 bases). Germline-derived CDR1 and CDR2 are LGHNA and YSLEER. The V end lost 2 bases, the J end lost 14 bases, and 16 bases lay between the germline ends. CDR3 size: 13 residues. CDR3 sequence: CASSQSTPDSKFF. Here the CDR3 DNA reads TGCGCCAGCAGCCAATCTACGCCGGACTCTAAGTTCTTC.